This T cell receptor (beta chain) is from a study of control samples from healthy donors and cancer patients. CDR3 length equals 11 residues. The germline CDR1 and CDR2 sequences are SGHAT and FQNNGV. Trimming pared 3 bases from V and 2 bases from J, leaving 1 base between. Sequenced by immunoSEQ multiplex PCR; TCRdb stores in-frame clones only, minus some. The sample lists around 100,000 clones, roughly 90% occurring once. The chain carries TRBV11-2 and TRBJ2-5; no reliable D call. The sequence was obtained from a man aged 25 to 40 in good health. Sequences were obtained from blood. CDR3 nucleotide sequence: TGTGCCAGCAGCTTTCAAGAGACCCAGTACTTC. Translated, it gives CASSFQETQYF.